The 17 T cell receptor beta chains below all came from one sample that was sequenced in a study of human T cells and chemical hapten exposure. Using its own MiXCR run on the RACE reads, TCRdb lists one record per CDR3 protein. The table shows fewer than 500,000 distinct CDR3 sequences, with approximately 5% occurring only once. This sample's time point: patch test 1, 2 weeks after DPC sensitization. Treatment indicated: therapeutic diphenylcyclopropenone sensitization with weekly scalp DPC. The sequenced sample was whole blood, obtained in connection with sensitization to the hapten diphenylcyclopropenone (DPC). The receptors stem from a woman aged 50 to 60 with alopecia areata. Some clones in this sample may be carry-over from other donors' samples.

This clonotype turned up a few times. This CDR3 reads CASSAGTLDNSPLHF. CDR3 nucleotide sequence: TGTGCCAGCAGCGCAGGGACACTCGATAATTCACCCCTCCACTTT. V usage is TRBV7-8 and J usage is TRBJ1-6; tentatively, D is TRBD1 (6 bases). Germline V gene data show CDR1 as SGHVS and CDR2 as FQNEAQ. V lost 5 bases, J lost 5 bases, and 13 bases lay in between. CDR3 length equals 15 residues. The complete variable domain, with remaining parts taken from reference TRBV7-8 and TRBJ1-6, reads GAGVSQSPRYKVAKRGQDVALRCDPISGHVSLFWYQQALGQGPEFLTYFQNEAQLDKSGLPSDRFFAERPEGSVSTLKIQRTQQEDSAVYLCASSAGTLDNSPLHFGNGTRLTVT.

This chain joins TRBV5-1 and TRBJ2-7, with D possibly being TRBD1 or TRBD2 (6 bases each). V was shortened by 2 bases and J by 5 bases, with 17 bases between the two germline ends. Germline lookup yields CDR1 SGHRS and CDR2 YFSETQ. The CDR3 contains 15 residues. Here the CDR3 DNA reads TGCGCCAGCAGCTTAGATCCGGGGGCGAACGACGAGCAGTACTTC. The encoded protein is CASSLDPGANDEQYF.

J is TRBJ2-5 and V is TRBV20-1; possibly TRBD1 or TRBD2 for D (6 bases each). Germline V gives CDR1 DFQATT, CDR2 SNEGSKA (reference sequence). Trimming left V 5 bases short and J 5 bases short, with 24 bases between. The CDR3 is 16 residues long. CDR3 sequence reads: CSARILAGGLGETQYF. Written as DNA, the CDR3 is TGCAGTGCTCGTATACTAGCCGGGGGCCTCGGGGAGACCCAGTACTTC.

The chain has TRBV7-9 and TRBJ2-2, with D possibly called TRBD1 or TRBD2 (5 bases each). The CDR3 is 16 residues long. The germline CDR1 and CDR2 sequences are SEHNR and FQNEAQ (reference sequence). Trimming removed 4 bases at V and 2 bases at J, with 14 bases between. CDR3 sequence reads: CASSSLLRGNTGELFF. The CDR3 DNA reads as TGTGCCAGCAGCTCTCTCCTGAGGGGAAACACCGGGGAGCTGTTTTTT.

This clonotype was observed at least ten times. The genes are TRBV6-2 or TRBV6-3 and TRBJ2-2, with D possibly called TRBD1 or TRBD2 (5 bases each). The germline V and J ends were trimmed by 5 bases and 1 base, with 11 bases remaining between them. The CDR3 totals 15 residues. Germline V lookup: CDR1 MNHEY, CDR2 SVGEGT. CDR3 loop: CASSTGTLNTGELFF. The DNA for the CDR3 is TGTGCCAGCAGTACCGGGACCCTGAACACCGGGGAGCTGTTTTTT.

Comments on this clonotype: A much larger clone sits a single nucleotide away, making a read error possible. The chain links TRBV7-2 to TRBJ1-5; D is undetermined. V shed 2 bases and J shed 1 base, with 6 bases lying between them. Germline lookup yields CDR1 SGHTA and CDR2 FQGNSA. The CDR3 runs 14 residues. The CDR3 loop is CASSLKGSNQPQHF. Here the CDR3 DNA reads TGTGCCAGCAGCTTAAAGGGCAGCAATCAGCCCCAGCATTTT. Full variable domain (missing parts from reference TRBV7-2 and TRBJ1-5): GAGVSQSPSNKVTEKGKDVELRCDPISGHTALYWYRQSLGQGLEFLIYFQGNSAPDKSGLPSDRFSAERTGGSVSTLTIQRTQQEDSAVYLCASSLKGSNQPQHFGDGTRLSIL.

This clonotype was observed a handful of times. The chain is built from TRBV4-1 and TRBJ2-1, with TRBD2 as a possible D gene (5 bases). The V gene lost 0 bases and the J gene lost 0 bases, with 6 bases spanning the gap. This CDR3 comprises 15 residues. CDR1 and CDR2 (germline): MGHRA, YSYEKL. CDR3 loop: CASSQEEGSYNEQFF. CDR3 bases: TGCGCCAGCAGCCAAGAAGAGGGCTCCTACAATGAGCAGTTCTTC.

This clonotype was observed at least ten times. The chain recombines TRBV28 with TRBJ1-1; D is possibly TRBD1 (5 bases). Trimming pared 2 bases from V and 0 bases from J, leaving 10 bases between. Germline V gene sequence: CDR1 MDHEN, CDR2 SYDVKM. CDR3 length: 15 residues. The CDR3 loop is CASSLLYRMNTEAFF. Here the CDR3 DNA reads TGTGCCAGCAGTTTACTATACAGGATGAACACTGAAGCTTTCTTT.

This clonotype was seen repeatedly, ten times or more. V is TRBV6-5 and J is TRBJ2-2; D is perhaps TRBD1 (6 bases). The CDR3 consists of 13 residues. V was clipped by 10 bases and J by 3 bases, with 12 bases between them. The germline V gene has CDR1 MNHEY and CDR2 SVGAGI. Here the CDR3 reads CATIRGYTGELFF. As DNA, the CDR3 is TGTGCCACCATTAGGGGGTACACCGGGGAGCTGTTTTTT.

This rearrangement joins TRBV5-1 to TRBJ1-4; D is possibly TRBD1 (5 bases). Germline V gene data show CDR1 as SGHRS and CDR2 as YFSETQ. V lost 4 bases and J 8 bases, leaving 18 bases between the germline ends. This CDR3 region has 15 residues. The CDR3 loop reads CASSASGRKDEKLFF. CDR3 nucleotide sequence: TGCGCCAGCAGCGCCTCAGGGCGTAAAGACGAAAAACTGTTTTTT.

This clonotype came up a few times. The chain is built from TRBV20-1 and TRBJ2-1; D unclear. From germline, CDR1 is DFQATT and CDR2 SNEGSKA (reference sequence). There are 14 residues in the CDR3. V shed 6 bases and J shed 2 bases, with 14 bases lying between them. The CDR3 sequence: CSALDGLAYNEQFF. The CDR3 DNA reads as TGCAGTGCACTGGATGGCCTAGCCTACAATGAGCAGTTCTTC.

Ten or more counts support this clonotype. CDR3 loop: CARSSAGGFSYNEQFF. In DNA, the CDR3 is TGTGCCAGAAGCTCCGCAGGGGGCTTCTCCTACAATGAGCAGTTCTTC. The V gene is TRBV5-3, the J gene TRBJ2-1, with 8 bases fitting TRBD1. TRBV5-3 is an ORF, and what it does is uncertain. The CDR3 is 16 amino acids. With 3 bases clipped from V and 0 bases from J, the junction kept 5 bases outside the gene matches.

The table lists this clonotype with a few counts. J is TRBJ1-1 and V is TRBV5-8; a weak D match, TRBD1 (6 bases). V was shortened by 3 bases and J by 4 bases, with 10 bases between the two germline ends. Germline loops: CDR1 SGHTS, CDR2 YDEGEE. The CDR3 is 13 amino acids. CDR3 sequence: CASSWTAGTEAFF. The CDR3 region has the DNA TGTGCCAGCAGCTGGACAGCGGGCACTGAAGCTTTCTTT. The whole variable domain, remainder taken from reference TRBV5-8 and TRBJ1-1, is EAGVTQSPTHLIKTRGQQATLRCSPISGHTSVYWYQQALGLGLQFLLWYDEGEERNRGNFPPRFSGRQFPNYSSELNVNALELEDSALYLCASSWTAGTEAFFGQGTRLTVV.

The chain combines TRBV3-1 with TRBJ2-3; maybe TRBD2 (7 bases). CDR1 is LGHDT, CDR2 YNNKEL, per germline (reference sequence). This CDR3 contains 16 residues. Trimming left V 3 bases short and J 2 bases short, with 15 bases between. The CDR3, as DNA: TGTGCCAGCAGCCATCGATGGGGGGGGGCCACAGATACGCAGTATTTT. Its translation is CASSHRWGGATDTQYF.

This clonotype was picked up a small number of times. CDR3 sequence: CASRGEYNEQFF. In DNA, the CDR3 is TGTGCCAGCAGGGGAGAGTACAATGAGCAGTTCTTC. The V call is TRBV12-3 or TRBV12-4, the J call TRBJ2-1; D is perhaps TRBD2 (5 bases). The CDR3 has 12 amino acids. Trimming shortened V by 6 bases and J by 4 bases, and 7 bases separated the two germline ends.

This clonotype has at least ten counts. The chain is built from TRBV20-1 and TRBJ1-5; perhaps TRBD1 as D (5 bases). Germline V CDR1 and CDR2: DFQATT, SNEGSKA (reference sequence). The V and J ends lost 0 bases and 6 bases respectively, with 12 bases between them. The CDR3 is 14 residues long. The CDR3 DNA follows: TGCAGTGCTAGAGATGCGGCAGGGCCTCAGCCCCAGCATTTT. Its protein is CSARDAAGPQPQHF.

The chain joins TRBV5-1 to TRBJ1-1; TRBD1 matches at 9 bases. In germline, CDR1 is SGHRS, CDR2 YFSETQ. CDR3 size: 18 residues. The ends lost 4 bases at V and 0 bases at J; junction bases unmatched: 13. CDR3 in amino acids: CASSEGQGAFSMNTEAFF. Written as DNA, the CDR3 is TGCGCCAGCAGCGAGGGACAGGGCGCTTTTTCAATGAACACTGAAGCTTTCTTT.